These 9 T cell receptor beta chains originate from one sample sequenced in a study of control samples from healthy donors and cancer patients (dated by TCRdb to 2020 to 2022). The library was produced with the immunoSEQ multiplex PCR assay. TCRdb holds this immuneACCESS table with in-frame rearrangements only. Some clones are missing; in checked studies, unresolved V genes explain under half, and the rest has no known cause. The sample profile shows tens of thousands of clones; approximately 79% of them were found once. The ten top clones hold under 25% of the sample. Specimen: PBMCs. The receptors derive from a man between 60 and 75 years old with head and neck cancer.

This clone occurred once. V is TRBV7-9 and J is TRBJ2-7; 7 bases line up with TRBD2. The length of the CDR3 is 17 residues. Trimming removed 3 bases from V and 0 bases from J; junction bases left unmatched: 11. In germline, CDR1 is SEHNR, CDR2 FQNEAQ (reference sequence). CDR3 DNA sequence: TGTGCCAGCAGCTTTAGCGCGGGGGTCCCAAGCTCCTACGAGCAGTACTTC. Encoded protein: CASSFSAGVPSSYEQYF.

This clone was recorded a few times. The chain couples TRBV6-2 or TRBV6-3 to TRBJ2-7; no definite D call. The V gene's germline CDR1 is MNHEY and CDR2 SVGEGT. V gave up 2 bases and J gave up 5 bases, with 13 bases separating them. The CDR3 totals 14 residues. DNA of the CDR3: TGTGCCAGCAGTTACGGGAATAGTTACGACGAGCAGTACTTC. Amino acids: CASSYGNSYDEQYF.

The CDR3: CASRNGGFMNTEAFF. CDR3 nucleotides: TGTGCCAGTAGGAATGGCGGCTTCATGAACACTGAAGCTTTCTTT. The V call is TRBV19, the J call TRBJ1-1; no clear D gene. The CDR3 extends over 15 amino acids. Germline loops: CDR1 LNHDA, CDR2 SQIVND (reference sequence). The V end was cut by 6 bases, the J end by 0 bases, with 14 bases between. The full variable domain, with the rest looked up from reference TRBV19 and TRBJ1-1, is DGGITQSPKYLFRKEGQNVTLSCEQNLNHDAMYWYRQDPGQGLRLIYYSQIVNDFQKGDIAEGYSVSREKKESFPLTVTSAQKNPTAFYLCASRNGGFMNTEAFFGQGTRLTVV.

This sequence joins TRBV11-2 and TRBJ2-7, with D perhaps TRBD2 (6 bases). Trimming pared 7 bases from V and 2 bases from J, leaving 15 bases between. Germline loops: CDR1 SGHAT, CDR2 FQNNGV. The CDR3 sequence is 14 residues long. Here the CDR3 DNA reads TGTGCCAGCAAATGGGAGGCGAGTCCCTACGAGCAGTACTTC. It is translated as CASKWEASPYEQYF.

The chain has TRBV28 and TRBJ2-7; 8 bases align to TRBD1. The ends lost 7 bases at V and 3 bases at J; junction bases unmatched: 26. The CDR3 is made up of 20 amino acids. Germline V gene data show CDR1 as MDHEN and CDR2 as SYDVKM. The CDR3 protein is CASTSSFPTGGRTRDYEQYF. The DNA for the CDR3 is TGTGCCAGCACCTCCTCATTCCCCACAGGGGGAAGGACCCGGGACTACGAGCAGTACTTC.

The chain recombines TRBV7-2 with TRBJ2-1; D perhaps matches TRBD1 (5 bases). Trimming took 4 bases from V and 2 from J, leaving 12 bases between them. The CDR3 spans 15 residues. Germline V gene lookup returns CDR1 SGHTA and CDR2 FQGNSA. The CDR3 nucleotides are TGTGCCAGCAGCTCAGGGTGGGTTACCTACAATGAGCAGTTCTTC. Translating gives CASSSGWVTYNEQFF.

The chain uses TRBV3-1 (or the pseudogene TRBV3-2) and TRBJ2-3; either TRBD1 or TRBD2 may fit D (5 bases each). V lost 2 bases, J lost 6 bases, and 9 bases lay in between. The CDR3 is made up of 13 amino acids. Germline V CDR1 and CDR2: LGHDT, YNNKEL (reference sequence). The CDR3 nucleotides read TGTGCCAGCAGCCAAAGAGGGGCCGATACGCAGTATTTT. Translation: CASSQRGADTQYF.

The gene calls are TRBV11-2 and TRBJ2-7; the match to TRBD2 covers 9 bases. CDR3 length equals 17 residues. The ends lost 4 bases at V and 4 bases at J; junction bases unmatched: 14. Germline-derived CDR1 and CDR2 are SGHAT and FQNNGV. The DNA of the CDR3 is TGTGCCAGCAGCTCGAGGGTGGTAGCGGGAGCGCTGTACGAGCAGTACTTC. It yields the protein CASSSRVVAGALYEQYF. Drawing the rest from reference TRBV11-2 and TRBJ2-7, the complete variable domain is EAGVAQSPRYKIIEKRQSVAFWCNPISGHATLYWYQQILGQGPKLLIQFQNNGVVDDSQLPKDRFSAERLKGVDSTLKIQPAKLEDSAVYLCASSSRVVAGALYEQYFGPGTRLTVT.

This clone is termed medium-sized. The CDR3 sequence: CATSRVDRQGIGNQPQHF. CDR3 sequence (DNA): TGTGCCACCAGCAGAGTAGATCGGCAGGGCATTGGCAATCAGCCCCAGCATTTT. The J gene is TRBJ1-5, the V gene TRBV15, with D perhaps matching TRBD1 (5 bases). Germline CDR1 and CDR2: LNHNV and YYDKDF (reference sequence). The germline V and J ends were trimmed by 1 base and 2 bases, with 18 bases remaining between them. CDR3 length equals 18 residues.